This T cell receptor beta chain is from a study of CD8 T cells in Susac syndrome. The CDR3 consists of 15 residues. Losses at the gene ends were 4 bases for V and 3 bases for J; bases not matched to a gene: 6. Germline lookup yields CDR1 MNHEY and CDR2 SMNVEV (reference sequence). RNA, at roughly 0.45 to 1 ug, was reverse transcribed with random hexamers. TCRdb analysed the immunoSEQ multiplex PCR reads with MiXCR anew, one entry per CDR3 protein. The sample contains approximately 130,000 distinct CDR3 sequences, around 90% of which appear only once. The multiple sclerosis controls comprised treatment-naive patients whose relapsing-remitting disease was stable or active. Negative isolation yielded the CD8+ and CD4+ T cells, while FACS enriched the TEMRA cells.

The sample consisted of CD8+ T cells from PBMCs. V and J are TRBV27 and TRBJ2-7; TRBD2 matches at 10 bases. This TCR was sampled from a human donor with multiple sclerosis. The CDR3 DNA reads TGTGCCAGCAGTTCACTTAGCGGGAGGATCTACGAGCAGTACTTC. It translates to CASSSLSGRIYEQYF.